The sequence of this T cell receptor beta chain was determined in a study of blood T cells in healthy people across ages. Each individual donor underwent a draw of ten milliliters of peripheral blood. Alongside a J-beta primer mix, a sample-barcoded 5' primer served in a second PCR lasting about 7 to 11 cycles. Each CDR3 protein is one row after TCRdb ran MiXCR on the 5' RACE reads. The sample includes roughly 900,000 distinct CDR3 sequences, 29% of them seen just once. Deletions cut 10 bases from V and 4 bases from J, with 19 bases between. There are 14 residues in the CDR3. The V and J genes are TRBV12-3 or TRBV12-4 and TRBJ2-5; a weak D match, TRBD2 (6 bases). This sequence was found in a woman aged 80 or over in good health. The specimen sequenced was blood. In DNA, the CDR3 is TGTGCCAACAAAACGGCGGGGAGAGGAGAGACCCAGTACTTC. Its protein is CANKTAGRGETQYF.